The 24 T cell receptor beta chains below were found in one sample sequenced in a study of CD8 T cells in Susac syndrome (dated by TCRdb to between 2018 and 2020). The method behind the library was the immunoSEQ multiplex PCR assay. RNA was extracted using the RNeasy kit, and roughly 0.45 to 1 microgram was reverse transcribed with random hexamers. TCRdb took the public reads, trimmed them with fastp at Q25, ran MiXCR for clone calling and kept in-frame beta chains. Identical CDR3 protein sequences are pooled into one entry, listed with their most common genes and DNA. The sample table lists approximately 160,000 distinct CDR3 sequences, about 91% of them with a count of one. The top ten constitute around 0.08% of the sample. The sequenced sample was CD4+ T cells from PBMCs. The receptors originated from a human donor in good health.

V is TRBV11-2 and J is TRBJ2-7; a possible D gene is TRBD1 (6 bases). CDR1 and CDR2 from the germline V gene are SGHAT and FQNNGV. The CDR3 has 15 residues. Between the trimmed V and J ends, which lost 5 bases and 0 bases, there was a span of 14 bases. The CDR3: CASSPKRQVSYEQYF. The CDR3 bases are TGTGCCAGCAGCCCGAAAAGACAGGTCTCCTACGAGCAGTACTTC.

This chain links TRBV6-2 or TRBV6-3 with TRBJ1-1, with unresolved D. CDR3 length equals 12 residues. Germline CDR1 is MNHEY and CDR2 is SVGEGT. Deletions cut 7 bases from V and 5 bases from J, with 11 bases between. DNA for the CDR3: TGTGCCAGCAACTCCGCGGGGACTGAAGCTTTCTTT. It translates to CASNSAGTEAFF.

The J gene is TRBJ1-5, the V gene TRBV29-1; TRBD1 is a possible D gene (5 bases). V was trimmed by 1 base and J by 7 bases, leaving 11 bases between them. CDR1 is SQVTM and CDR2 is ANQGSEA in the germline V gene. The CDR3 length is 13 residues. In DNA form, the CDR3 reads TGCAGCGTTGAAGCGGGTGGGGACCAGCCCCAGCATTTT. As protein: CSVEAGGDQPQHF. Based on the CDR3 plus reference TRBV29-1 and TRBJ1-5, the full variable domain is SAVISQKPSRDICQRGTSLTIQCQVDSQVTMMFWYRQQPGQSLTLIATANQGSEATYESGFVIDKFPISRPNLTFSTLTVSNMSPEDSSIYLCSVEAGGDQPQHFGDGTRLSIL.

The chain has TRBV5-6 and TRBJ1-2; a possible D gene is TRBD1 (5 bases). Trimming pared 3 bases from V and 7 bases from J, leaving 13 bases between. CDR1 is SGHDT and CDR2 is YYEEEE in the germline V gene. The CDR3 runs 13 residues. CDR3 region: CASSSPGLIGYTF. CDR3 bases: TGTGCCAGCAGCTCACCGGGACTGATTGGCTACACCTTC.

This sequence joins TRBV30 and TRBJ2-5; 10 positions agree with TRBD2. V lost 4 bases to trimming and J lost 2 bases; unmatched junction nucleotides: 4. Per germline, CDR1 GTSNPN and CDR2 SVGIG (reference sequence). The CDR3 has 14 residues. The DNA for the CDR3 is TGTGCCTGGAAACCAGCGGGAGGGCAAGAGACCCAGTACTTC. Protein: CAWKPAGGQETQYF.

V gene TRBV7-2 combines with J gene TRBJ2-4; D possibly uses TRBD1 or TRBD2 (6 bases each). The CDR3 length is 13 residues. Trimming left V 10 bases short and J 7 bases short, with 17 bases between. The germline V gene encodes CDR1 SGHTA and CDR2 FQGNSA. CDR3 sequence: CATLPGGGNIQYF. The CDR3 region has the DNA TGTGCCACCCTCCCCGGGGGCGGGAACATTCAGTACTTC. The variable domain in full, completed from reference TRBV7-2 and TRBJ2-4, reads GAGVSQSPSNKVTEKGKDVELRCDPISGHTALYWYRQSLGQGLEFLIYFQGNSAPDKSGLPSDRFSAERTGGSVSTLTIQRTQQEDSAVYLCATLPGGGNIQYFGAGTRLSVL.

The genes are TRBV7-8 and TRBJ2-7, with TRBD2 matching over 10 bases. J lost 3 bases, V lost 4 bases, and 3 bases had no gene match. From germline, CDR1 is SGHVS and CDR2 FQNEAQ. The CDR3 consists of 14 residues. CDR3 sequence (DNA): TGTGCCAGCAGCTGGACTAGCGGTATCTACGAGCAGTACTTC. Its translation: CASSWTSGIYEQYF.

The CDR3 loop reads CASSRDGPPGETQYF. The DNA for the CDR3 is TGTGCCAGCTCAAGGGACGGACCCCCGGGGGAGACCCAGTACTTC. The chain combines TRBV18 with TRBJ2-5; the D gene could be TRBD1 or TRBD2 (5 bases each). V shed 5 bases and J shed 5 bases, with 18 bases lying between them. CDR3 size: 15 residues. Germline loops: CDR1 KGHSH, CDR2 LQKENI.

The chain carries TRBV13 and TRBJ1-5; D uncertain. Looked up from germline, CDR1 is PRHDT and CDR2 is FYEKMQ (reference sequence). The CDR3 is 13 residues long. V lost 5 bases to trimming and J lost 7 bases, with 12 bases between them. For the CDR3, the DNA is TGTGCCAGCAGCATTAGAGTAGGCCAGCCCCAGCATTTT. It translates to CASSIRVGQPQHF.

In this sample, this clonotype turned up once. The chain carries TRBV9 and TRBJ2-5; D is possibly TRBD1 (5 bases). The CDR3 loop spans 18 amino acids. V dropped 5 bases and J dropped 3 bases, with 26 bases sitting between them. The germline gives CDR1 SGDLS, CDR2 YYNGEE. CDR3 coding DNA: TGTGCCAGCAGGGTGGGGCCCGTCACCTCCGGCGAAAAAGAGACCCAGTACTTC. It encodes CASRVGPVTSGEKETQYF.

The V gene is TRBV30, the J gene TRBJ1-2; D is possibly TRBD1 (6 bases). Trimming removed 3 bases at V and 1 base at J, with 15 bases between. There are 15 residues in the CDR3. Germline assignment: CDR1 GTSNPN and CDR2 SVGIG (reference sequence). This CDR3 is CAWSRGGGVNYGYTF. In nucleotides, the CDR3 is TGTGCCTGGAGCCGTGGGGGGGGCGTTAACTATGGCTACACCTTC.

This clonotype was recorded once. V usage is TRBV5-1 and J usage is TRBJ1-5, with TRBD1 identical over 8 bases. V dropped 4 bases and J dropped 4; count of bases not matched to a gene: 7. Germline V CDR1 and CDR2: SGHRS, YFSETQ. The CDR3 is 15 amino acids. CDR3 bases: TGCGCCAGCAGCGAGATGACAGGGGAGAATCAGCCCCAGCATTTT. Its translation: CASSEMTGENQPQHF.

In its sample, this clonotype was seen once. The J gene is TRBJ1-4, the V gene TRBV29-1; no definite D call. Trimming cost V 6 bases and J 5 bases, with 7 bases left between them. The CDR3 is made up of 11 amino acids. CDR1 and CDR2 (germline): SQVTM, ANQGSEA. The CDR3 is CSVPKNEKLFF. CDR3 nucleotide sequence: TGCAGCGTGCCCAAGAATGAAAAACTGTTTTTT. The full variable domain, with the rest looked up from reference TRBV29-1 and TRBJ1-4, is SAVISQKPSRDICQRGTSLTIQCQVDSQVTMMFWYRQQPGQSLTLIATANQGSEATYESGFVIDKFPISRPNLTFSTLTVSNMSPEDSSIYLCSVPKNEKLFFGSGTQLSVL.

This clonotype was counted once. The genes are TRBV21-1 and TRBJ1-4; the table's TRBD1 call for D was not verified on the DNA. TRBV21-1 is given as a pseudogene. The CDR3 sequence is 16 residues long. Here the CDR3 reads CASSTSTGTEGEKLFF. The CDR3 region has the DNA TGTGCCAGCAGCACCTCTACAGGGACTGAGGGTGAAAAACTGTTTTTT.

The chain has TRBV6-2 or TRBV6-3 and TRBJ2-1; 9 positions agree with TRBD2. With V trimmed by 8 bases and J by 5 bases, 4 bases remained unmatched. CDR3 size: 13 residues. Germline CDR1 is MNHEY and CDR2 is SVGEGT. DNA for the CDR3: TGTGCCAGCTCAGGACTAGCGCACAATGAGCAGTTCTTC. This encodes CASSGLAHNEQFF.

The rearrangement uses TRBV5-1 and TRBJ1-3, with D hard to call. This CDR3 region has 14 residues. Germline V gene sequence: CDR1 SGHRS, CDR2 YFSETQ. V was clipped by 5 bases and J by 2 bases, with 11 bases between them. The chain's CDR3 is CASRSSQPGNTIYF. The DNA of the CDR3 is TGCGCCAGCAGATCGTCGCAGCCTGGAAACACCATATATTTT. The full variable domain, in which reference TRBV5-1 and TRBJ1-3 provide the parts outside the CDR3, is KAGVTQTPRYLIKTRGQQVTLSCSPISGHRSVSWYQQTPGQGLQFLFEYFSETQRNKGNFPGRFSGRQFSNSRSEMNVSTLELGDSALYLCASRSSQPGNTIYFGEGSWLTVV.

This clonotype was detected a few times. This rearrangement joins TRBV11-2 to TRBJ2-2; 9 bases line up with TRBD1. In germline, CDR1 is SGHAT, CDR2 FQNNGV. The CDR3 covers 18 residues. V lost 2 bases to trimming and J lost 6 bases; unmatched junction nucleotides: 13. The CDR3: CASSLFGAGTGMSGELFF. As DNA, the CDR3 is TGTGCCAGCAGCTTATTCGGGGCCGGGACAGGGATGTCCGGGGAGCTGTTTTTT.

This clonotype appeared once. The rearrangement links TRBV2 to TRBJ2-5; D is unresolved. Germline CDR1 is SNHLY and CDR2 is FYNNEI. The CDR3 is 14 amino acids. V was trimmed by 6 bases and J by 0 bases, leaving 11 bases between them. CDR3: CASRLQRYQETQYF. DNA for the CDR3: TGTGCCAGCAGGTTACAGAGGTACCAAGAGACCCAGTACTTC.

This chain links TRBV7-2 with TRBJ2-5; maybe TRBD1 (6 bases). V gave up 4 bases and J gave up 6 bases, with 21 bases separating them. The CDR3 extends over 16 amino acids. CDR1 and CDR2 (germline): SGHTA, FQGNSA. CDR3 in amino acids: CASSSPGTLTEKTQYF. The CDR3 DNA follows: TGTGCCAGCAGCTCCCCCGGGACACTAACGGAGAAGACCCAGTACTTC.

DNA for the CDR3: TGTGCCAGCAGATGGGTGGGAACCGCCGGGTACCAAGAGACCCAGTACTTC. It specifies CASRWVGTAGYQETQYF. The rearrangement joins TRBV7-8 to TRBJ2-5, with unresolved D. Trimming removed 6 bases from V and 0 bases from J, with 20 bases in between. Germline loops: CDR1 SGHVS, CDR2 FQNEAQ. CDR3 length: 17 residues.

The chain is built from TRBV7-2 and TRBJ2-5; 14 positions match TRBD2. V dropped 5 bases and J dropped 5; count of bases not matched to a gene: 7. CDR3 length: 16 amino acids. CDR1 is SGHTA and CDR2 is FQGNSA in the germline V gene. The DNA for the CDR3 is TGTGCCAGCAGCGGGGGACTAGCGGGGGTAAGGGAGACCCAGTACTTC. Amino acids: CASSGGLAGVRETQYF. Filled out from reference TRBV7-2 and TRBJ2-5, the complete variable domain reads GAGVSQSPSNKVTEKGKDVELRCDPISGHTALYWYRQSLGQGLEFLIYFQGNSAPDKSGLPSDRFSAERTGGSVSTLTIQRTQQEDSAVYLCASSGGLAGVRETQYFGPGTRLLVL.

The rearrangement uses TRBV4-1 and TRBJ2-3; 13 bases are shared with TRBD2. The V gene end was trimmed by 3 bases and the J gene end by 3 bases; junction bases not matched to a gene: 9. The CDR3 sequence is 18 residues long. The germline CDR1 and CDR2 sequences are MGHRA and YSYEKL. The CDR3 spells CASSHSGLAGVRTDTQYF. The CDR3 DNA follows: TGCGCCAGCAGCCATTCCGGACTAGCGGGAGTAAGGACAGATACGCAGTATTTT.

V usage is TRBV11-2 and J usage is TRBJ1-2, with D tentatively TRBD1 (5 bases). CDR1 is SGHAT, CDR2 FQNNGV, per germline. This CDR3 region has 15 residues. Between the trimmed V and J ends, which lost 0 bases and 4 bases, there was a span of 12 bases. CDR3 DNA sequence: TGTGCCAGCAGCTTAGATCCAAGGGGACTCTATGGCTACACCTTC. Its protein product is CASSLDPRGLYGYTF. The complete variable domain, with remaining parts taken from reference TRBV11-2 and TRBJ1-2, reads EAGVAQSPRYKIIEKRQSVAFWCNPISGHATLYWYQQILGQGPKLLIQFQNNGVVDDSQLPKDRFSAERLKGVDSTLKIQPAKLEDSAVYLCASSLDPRGLYGYTFGSGTRLTVV.

The rearrangement uses TRBV28 and TRBJ2-7, with 8 bases lining up with TRBD2. V shed 3 bases, J shed 3 bases, and the junction held 7 bases outside the gene matches. This CDR3 is 15 amino acids long. Germline V CDR1 and CDR2: MDHEN, SYDVKM. The CDR3 sequence is CASSFKTSDDYEQYF. CDR3 coding DNA: TGTGCCAGCAGTTTCAAGACTAGCGATGACTACGAGCAGTACTTC.